This TCR beta chain was recorded in a study of T cells after posttransplantation cyclophosphamide. Germline V gives CDR1 SGHDT, CDR2 YYEEEE. Trimming stripped 7 bases from V and 8 bases from J, with 13 bases between. The CDR3 spans 12 residues. Profiled with immunoSEQ multiplex PCR; TCRdb holds only in-frame clones, not every one. The sample lists about 10,000 clones; about 98% were seen once. The clonotype originates from a man between 50 and 59 years old in good health, CMV-negative, and a related stem cell transplant donor. Sequencing was performed on naive CD8+ T cells sorted from PBMCs. V gene TRBV5-6 combines with J gene TRBJ2-1, with D possibly being TRBD1 (5 bases). CDR3 coding DNA: TGTGCCAGCGCCCAGGGATTTGATGAGCAGTTCTTC. Protein product: CASAQGFDEQFF.